The T cell receptor (beta chain) under discussion was sequenced for a study of CD8+ T cells in alopecia areata. RNA was extracted and reverse transcribed into cDNA as the sequencing template. The assay was immunoSEQ multiplex PCR, and TCRdb's table has in-frame clones only and misses some. This table holds roughly 97,000 clones, 41% found once. The CDR3 consists of 11 residues. Germline CDR1 is SEHNR and CDR2 is FQNEAQ (reference sequence). Deletions cut 3 bases from V and 8 bases from J, with 7 bases between. V is TRBV7-9 and J is TRBJ1-2; D is possibly TRBD1 (5 bases). The receptor was isolated from a human donor with alopecia areata. Sequencing was performed on CD4+ T cells sorted from blood. The CDR3 bases are TGTGCCAGCAGCTTGGGGGACGGCTACACCTTC. It yields the protein CASSLGDGYTF. Variable domain in full (rest from reference TRBV7-9 and TRBJ1-2): DTGVSQNPRHKITKRGQNVTFRCDPISEHNRLYWYRQTLGQGPEFLTYFQNEAQLEKSRLLSDRFSAERPKGSFSTLEIQRTEQGDSAMYLCASSLGDGYTFGSGTRLTVV.